This TCR beta chain appears in the sequencing data of a study of CD8 T cells in Susac syndrome. Study overall: Each patient with Susac syndrome, at the time of blood draw, was therapy-naive, on corticosteroids, or on intravenous immunoglobulin alone.

Patients with Susac syndrome met diagnostic criteria that were recently defined for definite or probable disease. When the RNA was reverse transcribed, random hexamers were used with an input of roughly 0.45 to 1 ug. Coverage of TCR beta CDR3 amplification by immunoSEQ multiplex PCR extended to 54 Vbeta and 13 Jbeta. MiXCR, run by TCRdb on the immunoSEQ multiplex PCR reads, gives a single entry per CDR3 protein. Among about 130,000 distinct CDR3 sequences listed, approximately 95% were seen once. The clonotype comes from a human donor with Susac syndrome. The sample was CD8+ T cells from PBMCs.

DNA for the CDR3: TGCGCCAGCAGCTCGGACAGTTACCTGGGGGAAGCTTTCTTT. Amino acids: CASSSDSYLGEAFF. V is TRBV5-1 and J is TRBJ1-1; D is possibly TRBD1 (6 bases). Trimming stripped 3 bases from V and 8 bases from J, with 17 bases between. Germline V gives CDR1 SGHRS, CDR2 YFSETQ. CDR3 length equals 14 residues.